This is a list of T cell receptor beta chains from one sample in a study of blood T cell repertoires in COVID-19. Only in-frame clones appear in the TCRdb table, and some are missing; sequencing was by immunoSEQ multiplex PCR. This sample carries around 360,000 clones, about 89% of them seen once, and the ten largest clones take less than 11%. Material for sequencing was peripheral blood. These receptor sequences come from a woman between 25 and 40 years old with COVID-19, enrolled during active disease. Each CDR3 is given with its conserved first and last residue. D genes are given only for firm matches. Clone size is not always given. Where it is, it says once, few, many or a class for expanded clones.

cdr3_nt: TGTGCCAGCTCACCACCGACGACAGGGTCCCGCGGCTACACCTTC; cdr3_aa: CASSPPTTGSRGYTF; cdr3_length: 15; j_call: TRBJ1-2; v_call: TRBV18; clone_size: once; d_call: TRBD1
cdr3_nt: TGTGCCAGCAGTACCCTGGGCGGGAGGGCCTCCTACGAGCAGTACTTC; cdr3_aa: CASSTLGGRASYEQYF; cdr3_length: 16; j_call: TRBJ2-7; v_call: TRBV6-2/TRBV6-3; clone_size: .; d_call: TRBD2
cdr3_nt: TGTGCCTGGAGTCTCGGACTTGTGACGGGAGGTGAGCAGTACTTC; cdr3_aa: CAWSLGLVTGGEQYF; cdr3_length: 15; j_call: TRBJ2-7; v_call: TRBV30; clone_size: .; d_call: TRBD2
cdr3_nt: TGTGCCAGCAGTGAAGCGACTCGGGGTTCTGAAGCTTTCTTT; cdr3_aa: CASSEATRGSEAFF; cdr3_length: 14; j_call: TRBJ1-1; v_call: TRBV6-1; clone_size: .; d_call: .
cdr3_nt: TGTGCCAGCAGGGGGAGGGGACGGATGAACACTGAAGCTTTCTTT; cdr3_aa: CASRGRGRMNTEAFF; cdr3_length: 15; j_call: TRBJ1-1; v_call: TRBV6-5; clone_size: .; d_call: .
cdr3_nt: TGTGCCAGCAGTGTCCGGGGTGGCACAGATACGCAGTATTTT; cdr3_aa: CASSVRGGTDTQYF; cdr3_length: 14; j_call: TRBJ2-3; v_call: TRBV2; clone_size: few; d_call: .
cdr3_nt: TGTGCCAGCAGTCTCAGGACAGGGACGTATGGCTACACCTTC; cdr3_aa: CASSLRTGTYGYTF; cdr3_length: 14; j_call: TRBJ1-2; v_call: TRBV28; clone_size: once; d_call: TRBD1
cdr3_nt: TGTGCCAGTAGTATAGGGGATTCGACAGGACACTATGGCTACACCTTC; cdr3_aa: CASSIGDSTGHYGYTF; cdr3_length: 16; j_call: TRBJ1-2; v_call: TRBV19; clone_size: .; d_call: .
cdr3_nt: TGTGCCAGCAGTGAAGGAGTGAACACAGGATCTGACTATGGCTACACCTTC; cdr3_aa: CASSEGVNTGSDYGYTF; cdr3_length: 17; j_call: TRBJ1-2; v_call: TRBV6-1; clone_size: .; d_call: .
cdr3_nt: TGTGCCAGCGGGGGGGAGAACACCGGGGAGCTGTTTTTT; cdr3_aa: CASGGENTGELFF; cdr3_length: 13; j_call: TRBJ2-2; v_call: TRBV2; clone_size: .; d_call: TRBD2
cdr3_nt: TGTGCCAGCAGTTGGTCGGTGGGGGCCCTAAATTCACCCCTCCACTTT; cdr3_aa: CASSWSVGALNSPLHF; cdr3_length: 16; j_call: TRBJ1-6; v_call: TRBV27; clone_size: .; d_call: .
cdr3_nt: TGTGCCAGCAGCTTAGCTAGCGGATCGACCCCCCTGTACGAGCAGTACTTC; cdr3_aa: CASSLASGSTPLYEQYF; cdr3_length: 17; j_call: TRBJ2-7; v_call: TRBV7-2; clone_size: .; d_call: .
cdr3_nt: TGCGCCAGCAGCTTGGTCCAGGGCCGCAATGAGCAGTTCTTC; cdr3_aa: CASSLVQGRNEQFF; cdr3_length: 14; j_call: TRBJ2-1; v_call: TRBV5-1; clone_size: .; d_call: .
cdr3_nt: TGTGCCAGCAGCCCCTCTAGCCGGGGTACGCAGTATTTT; cdr3_aa: CASSPSSRGTQYF; cdr3_length: 13; j_call: TRBJ2-3; v_call: TRBV5-4; clone_size: .; d_call: .
cdr3_nt: TGCGCCAGCAGCTTAAGCCCGAACACTGAAGCTTTCTTT; cdr3_aa: CASSLSPNTEAFF; cdr3_length: 13; j_call: TRBJ1-1; v_call: TRBV5-1; clone_size: once; d_call: .
cdr3_nt: TGCGCCAGCAGCTCGGGACAGAATAATTCACCCCTCCACTTT; cdr3_aa: CASSSGQNNSPLHF; cdr3_length: 14; j_call: TRBJ1-6; v_call: TRBV5-1; clone_size: .; d_call: TRBD1
cdr3_nt: TGTGCCTGGAGTGGGCCCTACGAGCAGTACTTC; cdr3_aa: CAWSGPYEQYF; cdr3_length: 11; j_call: TRBJ2-7; v_call: TRBV30; clone_size: .; d_call: .
cdr3_nt: TGCAGCGTTGAGGGCCAGGTGGGGACCCAGTACTTC; cdr3_aa: CSVEGQVGTQYF; cdr3_length: 12; j_call: TRBJ2-5; v_call: TRBV29-1; clone_size: .; d_call: .
cdr3_nt: TGCAGTGCTAGTCTAGCAGGCAATGAGCAGTTCTTC; cdr3_aa: CSASLAGNEQFF; cdr3_length: 12; j_call: TRBJ2-1; v_call: TRBV20-1; clone_size: .; d_call: .
cdr3_nt: TGTGCCAGCAGTCAGGGCGGCGGCTCCTACAATGAGCAGTTCTTC; cdr3_aa: CASSQGGGSYNEQFF; cdr3_length: 15; j_call: TRBJ2-1; v_call: TRBV6-4; clone_size: .; d_call: .
cdr3_nt: TGTGCTAGCAGCTTAAAGGGGGACAGGGGAGACGAGCAGTACTTC; cdr3_aa: CASSLKGDRGDEQYF; cdr3_length: 15; j_call: TRBJ2-7; v_call: TRBV7-7; clone_size: .; d_call: TRBD1
cdr3_nt: TGTGCCAGCAGCCGACAGGGAACCGGGGAGCTGTTTTTT; cdr3_aa: CASSRQGTGELFF; cdr3_length: 13; j_call: TRBJ2-2; v_call: TRBV12-3/TRBV12-4; clone_size: .; d_call: TRBD1
cdr3_nt: TGTGCCAGCTCACCTTCGACAGGAGAAAAACTGTTTTTT; cdr3_aa: CASSPSTGEKLFF; cdr3_length: 13; j_call: TRBJ1-4; v_call: TRBV18; clone_size: .; d_call: .
cdr3_nt: TGCGCCAGCAGTACGGACAGCGCTAATGAAAAACTGTTTTTT; cdr3_aa: CASSTDSANEKLFF; cdr3_length: 14; j_call: TRBJ1-4; v_call: TRBV5-1; clone_size: .; d_call: .
cdr3_nt: TGTGCCATCAGTGATCCAGGGTCCGGCACAGATACGCAGTATTTT; cdr3_aa: CAISDPGSGTDTQYF; cdr3_length: 15; j_call: TRBJ2-3; v_call: TRBV10-3; clone_size: .; d_call: .
cdr3_nt: TGCGCCAGCAGCCATAACAGGGAAAGTGGCTACACCTTC; cdr3_aa: CASSHNRESGYTF; cdr3_length: 13; j_call: TRBJ1-2; v_call: TRBV4-3; clone_size: .; d_call: .
cdr3_nt: TGTGCCAGCAGTCCCCAGGGACTAGCGGGAGGTGAGCAGTTCTTC; cdr3_aa: CASSPQGLAGGEQFF; cdr3_length: 15; j_call: TRBJ2-1; v_call: TRBV28; clone_size: .; d_call: TRBD2
cdr3_nt: TGCGCCAGCAGCCTCATGACTAGCGGCCAAGAGACCCAGTACTTC; cdr3_aa: CASSLMTSGQETQYF; cdr3_length: 15; j_call: TRBJ2-5; v_call: TRBV4-1; clone_size: .; d_call: TRBD2
cdr3_nt: TGTGCCAGCAGTTTCTTCCACGAGCAGTACTTC; cdr3_aa: CASSFFHEQYF; cdr3_length: 11; j_call: TRBJ2-7; v_call: TRBV12-3/TRBV12-4; clone_size: .; d_call: .
cdr3_nt: TGTGCCAGCAGCGTCGGCAGGGCAGATACGCAGTATTTT; cdr3_aa: CASSVGRADTQYF; cdr3_length: 13; j_call: TRBJ2-3; v_call: TRBV9; clone_size: .; d_call: .
cdr3_nt: TGTGCCAGTAGTCCCGGGAACCTCGATCAGCCCCAGCATTTT; cdr3_aa: CASSPGNLDQPQHF; cdr3_length: 14; j_call: TRBJ1-5; v_call: TRBV19; clone_size: .; d_call: .
cdr3_nt: TGTGCCAGCTCACCACTGAGCTCCTACGAGCAGTACTTC; cdr3_aa: CASSPLSSYEQYF; cdr3_length: 13; j_call: TRBJ2-7; v_call: TRBV18; clone_size: .; d_call: .
cdr3_nt: TGTGCCAGGGGATGGGAGGGGAACACCGGGGAGCTGTTTTTT; cdr3_aa: CARGWEGNTGELFF; cdr3_length: 14; j_call: TRBJ2-2; v_call: TRBV28; clone_size: .; d_call: TRBD2
cdr3_nt: TGCGCCAGCAGCCGGCTAGCTAACTATGGCTACACCTTC; cdr3_aa: CASSRLANYGYTF; cdr3_length: 13; j_call: TRBJ1-2; v_call: TRBV4-3; clone_size: .; d_call: .
cdr3_nt: TGTGCCAGCAGTGCCCCGGGGGCCTACGAGCAGTACTTC; cdr3_aa: CASSAPGAYEQYF; cdr3_length: 13; j_call: TRBJ2-7; v_call: TRBV12-3/TRBV12-4; clone_size: .; d_call: .
cdr3_nt: TGCGCCAGCAGCTTGGGGTTAGCGGGAACAGATACGCAGTATTTT; cdr3_aa: CASSLGLAGTDTQYF; cdr3_length: 15; j_call: TRBJ2-3; v_call: TRBV5-1; clone_size: .; d_call: TRBD2
cdr3_nt: TGCAGTGCTAGACCGATCTGGGGGCCCTTCTTC; cdr3_aa: CSARPIWGPFF; cdr3_length: 11; j_call: TRBJ2-1; v_call: TRBV20-1; clone_size: .; d_call: .
cdr3_nt: TGTGCCTGGAACACGTTCGGACAAAACGGCTACACCTTC; cdr3_aa: CAWNTFGQNGYTF; cdr3_length: 13; j_call: TRBJ1-2; v_call: TRBV30; clone_size: .; d_call: .
cdr3_nt: TGTGCCAGCAGGGGCGGGGCGCGAAGAGGCTACACCTTC; cdr3_aa: CASRGGARRGYTF; cdr3_length: 13; j_call: TRBJ1-2; v_call: TRBV28; clone_size: .; d_call: .
cdr3_nt: TGTGCCACCAGCGCCGGGACAGGGGGAGGTCAGCCCCAGCATTTT; cdr3_aa: CATSAGTGGGQPQHF; cdr3_length: 15; j_call: TRBJ1-5; v_call: TRBV15; clone_size: .; d_call: TRBD1
cdr3_nt: TGTGCCAGCAGCGACGGGACAGGGGGAGGATATTCACCCCTCCACTTT; cdr3_aa: CASSDGTGGGYSPLHF; cdr3_length: 16; j_call: TRBJ1-6; v_call: TRBV2; clone_size: once; d_call: TRBD1
cdr3_nt: TGTGTCAGAAGCTTACACGTCCTAGGGACTTCTCATTTACGGGAGACCCAGTACTTC; cdr3_aa: CVRSLHVLGTSHLRETQYF; cdr3_length: 19; j_call: TRBJ2-5; v_call: TRBV7-5; clone_size: .; d_call: .
cdr3_nt: TGTGCCAGCAGAGGACTTTCCGCTTCGTACGAGCAGTACTTC; cdr3_aa: CASRGLSASYEQYF; cdr3_length: 14; j_call: TRBJ2-7; v_call: TRBV28; clone_size: .; d_call: .
cdr3_nt: TGTGCCAGCAGCGTAGGTCAGGGCTTGGGAGGAAACACCATATATTTT; cdr3_aa: CASSVGQGLGGNTIYF; cdr3_length: 16; j_call: TRBJ1-3; v_call: TRBV9; clone_size: .; d_call: .